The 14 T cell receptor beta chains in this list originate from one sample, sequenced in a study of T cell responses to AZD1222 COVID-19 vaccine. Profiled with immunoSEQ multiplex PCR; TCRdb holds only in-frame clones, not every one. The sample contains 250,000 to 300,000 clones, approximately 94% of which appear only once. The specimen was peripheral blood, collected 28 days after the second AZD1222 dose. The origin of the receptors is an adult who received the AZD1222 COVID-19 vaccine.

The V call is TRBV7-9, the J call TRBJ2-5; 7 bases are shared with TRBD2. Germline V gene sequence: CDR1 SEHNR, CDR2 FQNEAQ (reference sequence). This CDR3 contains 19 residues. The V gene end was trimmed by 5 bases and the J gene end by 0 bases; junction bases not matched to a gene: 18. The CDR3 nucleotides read TGTGCCAGCAGCACTCCCCGGGGGGAGGGAGAAGGGTACCAAGAGACCCAGTACTTC. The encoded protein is CASSTPRGEGEGYQETQYF.

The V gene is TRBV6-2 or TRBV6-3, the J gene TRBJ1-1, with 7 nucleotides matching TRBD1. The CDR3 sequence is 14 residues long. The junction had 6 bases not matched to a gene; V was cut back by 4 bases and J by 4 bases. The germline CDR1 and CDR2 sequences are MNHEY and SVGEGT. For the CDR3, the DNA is TGTGCCAGCAGTTTGGAGGGGGCCGGCACTGAAGCTTTCTTT. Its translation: CASSLEGAGTEAFF.

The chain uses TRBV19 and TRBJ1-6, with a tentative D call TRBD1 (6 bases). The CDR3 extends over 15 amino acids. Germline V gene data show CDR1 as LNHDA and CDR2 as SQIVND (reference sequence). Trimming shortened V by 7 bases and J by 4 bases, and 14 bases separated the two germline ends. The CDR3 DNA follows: TGTGCCAGTACTGGACAGCACAGTTATAATTCACCCCTCCACTTT. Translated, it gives CASTGQHSYNSPLHF.

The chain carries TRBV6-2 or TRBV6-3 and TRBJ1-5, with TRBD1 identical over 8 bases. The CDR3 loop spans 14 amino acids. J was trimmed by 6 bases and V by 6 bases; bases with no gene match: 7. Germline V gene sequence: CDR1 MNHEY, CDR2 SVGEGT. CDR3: CASSHRQGIQPQHF. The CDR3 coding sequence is TGTGCCAGCAGCCATCGACAGGGGATTCAGCCCCAGCATTTT.

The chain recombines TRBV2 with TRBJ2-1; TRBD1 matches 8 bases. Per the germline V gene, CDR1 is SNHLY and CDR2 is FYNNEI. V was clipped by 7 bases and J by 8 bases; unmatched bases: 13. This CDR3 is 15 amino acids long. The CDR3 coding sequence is TGTGCCAGCATTCTGGACAGGGAGGTATCGCATGAGCAGTTCTTC. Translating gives CASILDREVSHEQFF.

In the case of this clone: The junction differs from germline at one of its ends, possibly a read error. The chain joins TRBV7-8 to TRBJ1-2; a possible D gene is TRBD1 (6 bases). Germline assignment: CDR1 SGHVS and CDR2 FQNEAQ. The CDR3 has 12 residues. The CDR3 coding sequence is TGTGCCAGCAGCCTCACAGGGTTCGCGGTGGGATTC. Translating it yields CASSLTGFAVGF.

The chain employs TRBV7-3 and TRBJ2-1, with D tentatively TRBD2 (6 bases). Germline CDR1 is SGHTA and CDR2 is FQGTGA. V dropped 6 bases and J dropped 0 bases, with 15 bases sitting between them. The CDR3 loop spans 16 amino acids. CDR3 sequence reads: CASSLLGGSSYNEQFF. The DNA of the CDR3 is TGTGCCAGCAGTCTTCTGGGGGGTAGCTCCTACAATGAGCAGTTCTTC.

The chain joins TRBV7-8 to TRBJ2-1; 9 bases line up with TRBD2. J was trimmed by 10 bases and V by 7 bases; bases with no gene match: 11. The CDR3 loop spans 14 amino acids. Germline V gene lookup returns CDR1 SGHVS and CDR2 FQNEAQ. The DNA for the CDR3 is TGTGCCAGCACCCGGGAGCGGGGGGCTGGGGAGCAGTTCTTC. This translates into CASTRERGAGEQFF.

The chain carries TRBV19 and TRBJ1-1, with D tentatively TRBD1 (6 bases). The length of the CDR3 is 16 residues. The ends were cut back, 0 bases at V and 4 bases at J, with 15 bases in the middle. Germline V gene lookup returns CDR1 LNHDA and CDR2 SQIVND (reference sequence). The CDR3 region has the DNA TGTGCCAGTAGTATAGATTGGGGGCTGGAGGTCACTGAAGCTTTCTTT. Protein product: CASSIDWGLEVTEAFF.

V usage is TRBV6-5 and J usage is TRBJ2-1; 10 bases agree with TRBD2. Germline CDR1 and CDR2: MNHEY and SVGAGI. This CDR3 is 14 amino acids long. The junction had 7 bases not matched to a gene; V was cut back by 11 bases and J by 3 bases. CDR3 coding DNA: TGTGCCGGAGGCACTAGCGGGGTCTACAATGAGCAGTTCTTC. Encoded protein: CAGGTSGVYNEQFF.

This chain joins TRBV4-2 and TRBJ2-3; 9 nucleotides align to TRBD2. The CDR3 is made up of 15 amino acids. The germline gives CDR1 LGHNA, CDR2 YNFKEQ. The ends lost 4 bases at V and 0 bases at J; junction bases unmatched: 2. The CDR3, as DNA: TGTGCCAGCAGCCCTAGCGGGACTAGCACAGATACGCAGTATTTT. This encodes CASSPSGTSTDTQYF.

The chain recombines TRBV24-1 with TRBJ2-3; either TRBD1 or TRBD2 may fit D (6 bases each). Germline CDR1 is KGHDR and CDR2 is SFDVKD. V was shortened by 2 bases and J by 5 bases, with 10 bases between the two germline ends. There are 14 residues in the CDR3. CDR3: CATSDWGAEDTQYF. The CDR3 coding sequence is TGTGCCACCAGTGATTGGGGGGCGGAAGATACGCAGTATTTT.

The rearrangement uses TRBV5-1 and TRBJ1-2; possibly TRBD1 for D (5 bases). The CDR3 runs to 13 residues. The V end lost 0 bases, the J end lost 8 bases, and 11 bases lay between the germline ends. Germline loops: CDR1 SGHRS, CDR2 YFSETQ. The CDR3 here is CASSLAAGSGYTF. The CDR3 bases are TGCGCCAGCAGCTTGGCCGCAGGGAGCGGCTACACCTTC.

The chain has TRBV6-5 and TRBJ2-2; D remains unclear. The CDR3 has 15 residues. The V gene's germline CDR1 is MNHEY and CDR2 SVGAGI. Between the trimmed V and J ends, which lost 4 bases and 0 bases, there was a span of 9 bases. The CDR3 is CASSLNGPNTGELFF. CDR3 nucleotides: TGTGCCAGCAGTTTGAACGGGCCGAACACCGGGGAGCTGTTTTTT.